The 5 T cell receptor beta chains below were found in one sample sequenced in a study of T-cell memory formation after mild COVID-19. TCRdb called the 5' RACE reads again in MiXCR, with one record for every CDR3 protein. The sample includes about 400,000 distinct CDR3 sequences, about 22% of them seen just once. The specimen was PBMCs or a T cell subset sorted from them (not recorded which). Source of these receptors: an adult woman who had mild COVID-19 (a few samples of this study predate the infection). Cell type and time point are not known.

CDR3 sequence (DNA): TGTGCCAGCAGCCGGGGACTAGTCATTCAGACAGAGACCCAGTACTTC. This gives the protein CASSRGLVIQTETQYF. This chain connects TRBV7-9 to TRBJ2-5; TRBD2 aligns across 8 bases. This CDR3 comprises 16 residues. Germline V lookup: CDR1 SEHNR, CDR2 FQNEAQ (reference sequence). Unmatched junction bases numbered 12, after V lost 5 bases and J lost 4 bases.

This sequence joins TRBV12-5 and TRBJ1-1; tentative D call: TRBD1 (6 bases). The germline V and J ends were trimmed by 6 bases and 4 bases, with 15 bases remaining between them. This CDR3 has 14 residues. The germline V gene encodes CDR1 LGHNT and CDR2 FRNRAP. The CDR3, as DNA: TGTGCTAGTGGCCTAAGGGGGGCGGGCACTGAAGCTTTCTTT. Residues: CASGLRGAGTEAFF.

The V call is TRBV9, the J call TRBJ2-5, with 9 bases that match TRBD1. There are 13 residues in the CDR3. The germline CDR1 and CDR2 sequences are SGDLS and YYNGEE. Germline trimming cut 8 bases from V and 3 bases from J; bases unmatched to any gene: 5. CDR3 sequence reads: CASGRDREETQYF. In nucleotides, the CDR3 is TGTGCCAGTGGCCGGGACAGGGAAGAGACCCAGTACTTC. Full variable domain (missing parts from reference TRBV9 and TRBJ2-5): DSGVTQTPKHLITATGQRVTLRCSPRSGDLSVYWYQQSLDQGLQFLIQYYNGEERAKGNILERFSAQQFPDLHSELNLSSLELGDSALYFCASGRDREETQYFGPGTRLLVL.

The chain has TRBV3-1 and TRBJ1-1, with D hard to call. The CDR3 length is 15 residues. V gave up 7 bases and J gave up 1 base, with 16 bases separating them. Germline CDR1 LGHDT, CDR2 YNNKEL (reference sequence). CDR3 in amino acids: CASTSTGYSNTEAFF. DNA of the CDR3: TGTGCCAGCACCTCTACCGGGTACTCGAACACTGAAGCTTTCTTT.

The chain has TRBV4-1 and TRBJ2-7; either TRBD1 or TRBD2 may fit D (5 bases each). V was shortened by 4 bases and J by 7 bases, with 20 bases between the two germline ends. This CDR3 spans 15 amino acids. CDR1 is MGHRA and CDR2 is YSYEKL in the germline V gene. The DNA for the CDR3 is TGCGCCAGCAGCCCCCGGGACGGGTCCGTCGAAGAGCAGTACTTC. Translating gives CASSPRDGSVEEQYF.